One and the same sample provided the 2 T cell receptor beta chains below, sequenced in a study of blood T cell repertoires in COVID-19. The method was immunoSEQ multiplex PCR; TCRdb's version includes in-frame clones alone and lacks a portion of them. Of some 94,000 clones listed, about 70% are singletons. Specimen: peripheral blood. These receptors all stem from a woman aged 55-70 years in a cohort sampled during active or convalescent COVID-19.

This chain connects TRBV29-1 to TRBJ2-7; TRBD2 matches at 7 bases. J was trimmed by 2 bases and V by 4 bases; bases with no gene match: 8. CDR1 and CDR2 from the germline V gene are SQVTM and ANQGSEA. This CDR3 has 14 residues. CDR3 DNA sequence: TGCAGCGTTGGACTAGCCGCCCGACCCTACGAGCAGTACTTC. Translated: CSVGLAARPYEQYF.

This chain's CDR3 is CASSLYGGAGPNYGYTF. In DNA, the CDR3 is TGTGCCAGCAGCTTATACGGAGGGGCGGGGCCTAACTATGGCTACACCTTC. The V gene is TRBV7-8, the J gene TRBJ1-2; the D gene is possibly TRBD1 (5 bases). Germline loops: CDR1 SGHVS, CDR2 FQNEAQ. The V end lost 2 bases, the J end lost 0 bases, and 16 bases lay between the germline ends. The CDR3 extends over 17 amino acids.